This is a list of T cell receptor beta chains from one sample in a study of blood T cells in healthy people across ages. One entry per CDR3 protein results from TCRdb running MiXCR on the 5' RACE reads. The data show over 1.5 million distinct CDR3 sequences, around 48% seen once. Sample: blood. All receptors derive from a woman between 40 and 55 years old in good health. Each CDR3 is given with its conserved first and last residue. The D gene is left open where the match is weak. The size of a clone is reported for some rows only, either as once, few or many, or as a class for expanded clones.

size	V	J	D	DNA	CDR3
few	TRBV20-1	TRBJ2-5	TRBD2	TGCAGTGCCACCAAAAGGGGGGTAGCGGGGGGGCTAGAGACCCAGTACTTC	CSATKRGVAGGLETQYF
few	TRBV20-1	TRBJ2-7	.	TGCAGTGCAAAAGGGACTGTCTTGCCCTACGAGCAGTACTTC	CSAKGTVLPYEQYF
.	TRBV7-7	TRBJ2-5	.	TGTGCTAGCAGCTTAGAAGTGCGGGGGACACAAGAGACCCAGTACTTC	CASSLEVRGTQETQYF
few	TRBV20-1	TRBJ2-3	.	TGCAGTGCTAGCTCTGCGTTGCAGTATTTT	CSASSALQYF
few	TRBV7-6	TRBJ2-7	.	TGTGCCAGCAGCCAAGGGGGTTTACTGTACTTC	CASSQGGLLYF
.	TRBV7-9	TRBJ2-1	.	TGTGCCAGCAGCTTTGTACGGGGGACGGATGAGCAGTTCTTC	CASSFVRGTDEQFF
few	TRBV7-2	TRBJ2-7	.	TGTGCCAGCAGCTCCAGGGGGGTCGAGCAGTACTTC	CASSSRGVEQYF
.	TRBV25-1	TRBJ1-6	.	TGTGCCAGCAGTGAATCTTTGGCGCTCCACTTT	CASSESLALHF
.	TRBV5-1	TRBJ1-1	.	TGCGCCAGCAGCCCAGTTGGGGGGTCCCAAGCTTTCTTT	CASSPVGGSQAFF
few	TRBV5-1	TRBJ2-6	.	TGCGCCAGCAGCTTGGTTCGCGGTGGGGCCAACGTCCTGACTTTC	CASSLVRGGANVLTF
.	TRBV20-1	TRBJ2-6	.	TGCAGTGCTACCCGGGTAACCTCTGGGGCCAACGTCCTGACTTTC	CSATRVTSGANVLTF
.	TRBV12-3/TRBV12-4	TRBJ1-5	.	TGTGCCAGCAGTTTGAAGGGTATCAACGACCAGCCCCAGCATTTT	CASSLKGINDQPQHF
.	TRBV3-1	TRBJ2-7	TRBD2	TGTGCCAGCAGCCCTCCTTCGGCGGGGGGTTACTACGAGCAGTACTTC	CASSPPSAGGYYEQYF
.	TRBV6-2/TRBV6-3	TRBJ1-2	TRBD1	TGTGCCAGCAGTTCCTGGGCAGGGACAGACTATGGCTACACCTTC	CASSSWAGTDYGYTF
.	TRBV4-2	TRBJ2-7	.	TGTGCCAGCAGCCAAGTGGGACACGAAAGCTCCTACGAGCAGTACTTC	CASSQVGHESSYEQYF
.	TRBV20-1	TRBJ2-1	.	TGCAGTGCTAGTATTTTAACGGGTTACAATGAGCAGTTCTTC	CSASILTGYNEQFF
.	TRBV10-2	TRBJ2-7	.	TGCGCCAGCAGTGAGGGGGACCCCTGGGCGGCCCAGTACTTC	CASSEGDPWAAQYF
few	TRBV9	TRBJ1-2	TRBD1	TGTGCCAGCAGCGTTGACAGGGCACATGGCTACACCTTC	CASSVDRAHGYTF
few	TRBV6-6	TRBJ2-1	.	TGTGCCAGCAGTTATATGGGGCCAACCGGGTACAATGAGCAGTTCTTC	CASSYMGPTGYNEQFF
few	TRBV5-1	TRBJ2-4	.	TGCGCCAGCAGCTTTGTTGGGGCGGAGCAGTACTTC	CASSFVGAEQYF
.	TRBV6-4	TRBJ1-2	.	TGTGCCAGCCCACGTGACAGTTATGGCTACACCTTC	CASPRDSYGYTF
.	TRBV27	TRBJ2-7	TRBD1	TGCGCCAGCAGTTTACAAAGAGGACAGGGCTACGAGCAGTACTTC	CASSLQRGQGYEQYF
.	TRBV20-1	TRBJ1-4	.	TGCAGTGCTAGGATGGTCAGGGCTGAAAAACTGTTTTTT	CSARMVRAEKLFF
.	TRBV20-1	TRBJ2-3	.	TGCAGTGCCCCCGCGAAGGGGATCAGTACGCAGTATTTT	CSAPAKGISTQYF
.	TRBV12-3/TRBV12-4	TRBJ2-7	.	TGTGCCAGCGCTGGGGGCGGGAGCTCCTACGAGCAGTACTTC	CASAGGGSSYEQYF
few	TRBV27	TRBJ1-6	TRBD1	TGTGCCAGCAGTCTATCGGCCCAGGGGGGTTCACCCCTCCACTTT	CASSLSAQGGSPLHF
few	TRBV3-1	TRBJ2-1	TRBD2	TGTGCCAGCAGCCAAGTTACTAGCGCCGACAATGAGCAGTTCTTC	CASSQVTSADNEQFF
.	TRBV20-1	TRBJ2-3	.	TGCAGTGCCCAAGGACAGCCGAGGGTAGATACGCAGTATTTT	CSAQGQPRVDTQYF
once	TRBV6-1	TRBJ2-5	.	TGTGCCAGCAGTGTCTCCACTAGCCCGGAGACCCAGTACTTC	CASSVSTSPETQYF
.	TRBV5-1	TRBJ2-7	.	TGCGCCAGCAGCGCCCAACAGGGCATCTCCTACGAGCAGTACTTC	CASSAQQGISYEQYF
.	TRBV14	TRBJ1-1	.	TGTGCCAGCAGCCAAGCCTACGGGGGCCTACTCACCAAAGCTTTCTTT	CASSQAYGGLLTKAFF